A selection of T cell receptor beta chains follows, all from one sample in a study of shared clonotypes between healthy human individuals. Measured with immunoSEQ multiplex PCR; TCRdb has only the in-frame clones, and not every one. The sample records 2,100,000 or so clones, approximately 96% being singletons. Sequencing input: naive CD4+ T cells sorted from blood. The receptors derive from a young man in good health. Both conserved end residues are part of each CDR3. Each record gives: V gene, D gene, CDR3 length, clone size, J gene, CDR3 DNA, CDR3 protein. The D gene is left open where the match is weak. The size of a clone is reported for some rows only, either as once, few or many, or as a class for expanded clones.

V gene: TRBV6-5; D gene: TRBD1; CDR3 length: 12; clone size: once; J gene: TRBJ1-2; CDR3 DNA: TGTGCCAGCAGGTCACAGGGGAATGGCTACACCTTC; CDR3 protein: CASRSQGNGYTF
V gene: TRBV4-1; D gene: TRBD1; CDR3 length: 16; clone size: .; J gene: TRBJ2-7; CDR3 DNA: TGCGCCAGCAGCCAAGATCTCCGCCAGGGGGCCTACGAGCAGTACTTC; CDR3 protein: CASSQDLRQGAYEQYF
V gene: TRBV11-2; D gene: TRBD2; CDR3 length: 15; clone size: .; J gene: TRBJ2-1; CDR3 DNA: TGTGCCAGCAGCTCGACTAGCGGCTTAAGGAATGAGCAGTTCTTC; CDR3 protein: CASSSTSGLRNEQFF
V gene: TRBV5-1; D gene: .; CDR3 length: 14; clone size: .; J gene: TRBJ1-2; CDR3 DNA: TGCGCCAGCAGCTTGTATGGGGAGGGATATGGCTACACCTTC; CDR3 protein: CASSLYGEGYGYTF
V gene: TRBV5-1; D gene: TRBD1; CDR3 length: 15; clone size: .; J gene: TRBJ1-2; CDR3 DNA: TGCGCCAGCAGCTTGGAAGGACAGGCTTCGTATGGCTACACCTTC; CDR3 protein: CASSLEGQASYGYTF
V gene: TRBV5-1; D gene: TRBD1; CDR3 length: 15; clone size: once; J gene: TRBJ2-5; CDR3 DNA: TGCGCCAGCAGCTTCTTAACAGGGGGTGAAGAGACCCAGTACTTC; CDR3 protein: CASSFLTGGEETQYF
V gene: TRBV5-1; D gene: .; CDR3 length: 11; clone size: .; J gene: TRBJ2-1; CDR3 DNA: TGCGCCAGCAGCTTAGCCAATGAGCAGTTCTTC; CDR3 protein: CASSLANEQFF
V gene: TRBV9; D gene: .; CDR3 length: 15; clone size: .; J gene: TRBJ2-1; CDR3 DNA: TGTGCCAGCAGCGTAGGGCGGGTCTCCTACAATGAGCAGTTCTTC; CDR3 protein: CASSVGRVSYNEQFF
V gene: TRBV9; D gene: .; CDR3 length: 15; clone size: .; J gene: TRBJ2-3; CDR3 DNA: TGTGCCAGCAGCGTAGGGTTAGCGGAGCAAGGTACGCAGTATTTT; CDR3 protein: CASSVGLAEQGTQYF
V gene: TRBV5-1; D gene: .; CDR3 length: 15; clone size: .; J gene: TRBJ2-2; CDR3 DNA: TGCGCCAGCAGGATGGGTCCCACGAACACCGGGGAGCTGTTTTTT; CDR3 protein: CASRMGPTNTGELFF
V gene: TRBV30; D gene: TRBD1; CDR3 length: 13; clone size: .; J gene: TRBJ1-1; CDR3 DNA: TGTGCCTGGAGCGCTGACACCGGGACAGAGGCTTTCTTT; CDR3 protein: CAWSADTGTEAFF
V gene: TRBV10-3; D gene: .; CDR3 length: 12; clone size: .; J gene: TRBJ2-2; CDR3 DNA: TGTGCCATCAGCGGGCCTGCCGGGGAGCTGTTTTTT; CDR3 protein: CAISGPAGELFF
V gene: TRBV4-3; D gene: .; CDR3 length: 14; clone size: .; J gene: TRBJ2-7; CDR3 DNA: TGCGCCAGCAGCCAAGAAGTGACTACCTACGAGCAGTACTTC; CDR3 protein: CASSQEVTTYEQYF
V gene: TRBV7-9; D gene: .; CDR3 length: 16; clone size: .; J gene: TRBJ1-2; CDR3 DNA: TGTGCCAGCAGCTATATGTACGCCGGGACAACCTCTGGCTACACCTTC; CDR3 protein: CASSYMYAGTTSGYTF
V gene: TRBV5-6; D gene: .; CDR3 length: 16; clone size: .; J gene: TRBJ1-4; CDR3 DNA: TGTGCCAGCAGCTCGACAGCCACCGCGGGTAATGAAAAACTGTTTTTT; CDR3 protein: CASSSTATAGNEKLFF
V gene: TRBV2; D gene: TRBD2; CDR3 length: 18; clone size: .; J gene: TRBJ2-3; CDR3 DNA: TGTGCCAGCAGCCCCAGAATGTCACTAGCGGAAGGCACAGATACGCAGTATTTT; CDR3 protein: CASSPRMSLAEGTDTQYF
V gene: TRBV10-3; D gene: .; CDR3 length: 13; clone size: .; J gene: TRBJ1-4; CDR3 DNA: TGTGCCATCAGATCAACGATAGGTGAAAAACTGTTTTTT; CDR3 protein: CAIRSTIGEKLFF
V gene: TRBV5-1; D gene: TRBD1; CDR3 length: 15; clone size: .; J gene: TRBJ1-1; CDR3 DNA: TGCGCCAGCAGCCTCCGGACAGGCAAGAACACTGAAGCTTTCTTT; CDR3 protein: CASSLRTGKNTEAFF
V gene: TRBV10-3; D gene: .; CDR3 length: 12; clone size: .; J gene: TRBJ1-2; CDR3 DNA: TGTGCCATCAGTAGGGAGAACTATGGCTACACCTTC; CDR3 protein: CAISRENYGYTF
V gene: TRBV7-9; D gene: .; CDR3 length: 15; clone size: .; J gene: TRBJ1-4; CDR3 DNA: TGTGCCAGCAGCCCAAAGACAGGAAATAATGAAAAACTGTTTTTT; CDR3 protein: CASSPKTGNNEKLFF
V gene: TRBV7-2; D gene: .; CDR3 length: 13; clone size: .; J gene: TRBJ2-7; CDR3 DNA: TGTGCCAGCAGCTTAGTACACGGATACGAGCAGTACTTC; CDR3 protein: CASSLVHGYEQYF
V gene: TRBV6-6; D gene: .; CDR3 length: 11; clone size: .; J gene: TRBJ2-3; CDR3 DNA: TGTGCCAGCAGTCTTACAGATACGCAGTATTTT; CDR3 protein: CASSLTDTQYF
V gene: TRBV28; D gene: .; CDR3 length: 16; clone size: .; J gene: TRBJ1-2; CDR3 DNA: TGTGCCAGCAGTTTCGTCCTCAGGGACCCTCCTTCTGGCTACACCTTC; CDR3 protein: CASSFVLRDPPSGYTF
V gene: TRBV27; D gene: .; CDR3 length: 14; clone size: .; J gene: TRBJ1-1; CDR3 DNA: TGTGCCAGCAGCCCCGGGGGGCCATACACTGAAGCTTTCTTT; CDR3 protein: CASSPGGPYTEAFF
V gene: TRBV6-4; D gene: .; CDR3 length: 13; clone size: .; J gene: TRBJ1-1; CDR3 DNA: TGTGCCAGCAGCGCCAAGGCCGGGACTGAAGCTTTCTTT; CDR3 protein: CASSAKAGTEAFF
V gene: TRBV6-5; D gene: TRBD1; CDR3 length: 16; clone size: .; J gene: TRBJ2-1; CDR3 DNA: TGTGCCAGCAGTTACTTTCAGGGGGCGACCTACAATGAGCAGTTCTTC; CDR3 protein: CASSYFQGATYNEQFF
V gene: TRBV5-1; D gene: TRBD1; CDR3 length: 14; clone size: .; J gene: TRBJ1-2; CDR3 DNA: TGCGCCAGCAGCTACGGGACAGGGAACTATGGCTACACCTTC; CDR3 protein: CASSYGTGNYGYTF
V gene: TRBV2; D gene: .; CDR3 length: 16; clone size: .; J gene: TRBJ1-1; CDR3 DNA: TGTGCCAGCAGTGAAACCGGCCGACAGAAGAACACTGAAGCTTTCTTT; CDR3 protein: CASSETGRQKNTEAFF
V gene: TRBV19; D gene: TRBD1; CDR3 length: 16; clone size: .; J gene: TRBJ2-4; CDR3 DNA: TGTGCCAGTAGTGCCCGGGACAGAGACCACAAAAACATTCAGTACTTC; CDR3 protein: CASSARDRDHKNIQYF
V gene: TRBV28; D gene: .; CDR3 length: 15; clone size: once; J gene: TRBJ2-2; CDR3 DNA: TGTGCCAGCAACCCCCCTCAAGGGGGGACCGGGGAGCTGTTTTTT; CDR3 protein: CASNPPQGGTGELFF
V gene: TRBV6-1; D gene: .; CDR3 length: 14; clone size: .; J gene: TRBJ1-5; CDR3 DNA: TGTGCCAGCAGTGGCGGGGGTGGCAATCAGCCCCAGCATTTT; CDR3 protein: CASSGGGGNQPQHF
V gene: TRBV28; D gene: .; CDR3 length: 16; clone size: .; J gene: TRBJ1-1; CDR3 DNA: TGTGCCAGCAGTTTGGGGGGGGCCGTTCCGTACACTGAAGCTTTCTTT; CDR3 protein: CASSLGGAVPYTEAFF
V gene: TRBV25-1; D gene: .; CDR3 length: 11; clone size: .; J gene: TRBJ1-5; CDR3 DNA: TGTGCCAGCCTATTCAAGGGGCCCCAGCATTTT; CDR3 protein: CASLFKGPQHF
V gene: TRBV7-9; D gene: TRBD1; CDR3 length: 15; clone size: .; J gene: TRBJ2-6; CDR3 DNA: TGTGCCAGTCGAACAGGGGGTTCTGGGGCCAACGTCCTGACTTTC; CDR3 protein: CASRTGGSGANVLTF
V gene: TRBV7-9; D gene: .; CDR3 length: 18; clone size: .; J gene: TRBJ2-7; CDR3 DNA: TGTGCCAGCAGCTTAGATGGGATGGGGCGCCCTAGCTCCTGGGAGCAGTACTTC; CDR3 protein: CASSLDGMGRPSSWEQYF
V gene: TRBV29-1; D gene: .; CDR3 length: 13; clone size: once; J gene: TRBJ1-4; CDR3 DNA: TGCAGCGCCTCCGAACTCTTTAATGAAAAACTGTTTTTT; CDR3 protein: CSASELFNEKLFF
V gene: TRBV6-1; D gene: .; CDR3 length: 16; clone size: once; J gene: TRBJ2-2; CDR3 DNA: TGTGCCAGCAGTCAAGGACCCTCCGGGTTGGCCGGGGAGCTGTTTTTT; CDR3 protein: CASSQGPSGLAGELFF
V gene: TRBV5-5; D gene: .; CDR3 length: 14; clone size: .; J gene: TRBJ2-7; CDR3 DNA: TGTGCCAGCAGCTTGGGACAGCAGTCATACGAGCAGTACTTC; CDR3 protein: CASSLGQQSYEQYF
V gene: TRBV5-4; D gene: TRBD2; CDR3 length: 16; clone size: .; J gene: TRBJ2-7; CDR3 DNA: TGTGCCAGCAGCTTGGTTGGGGGAGGGACCAACTACGAGCAGTACTTC; CDR3 protein: CASSLVGGGTNYEQYF
V gene: TRBV10-3; D gene: TRBD1; CDR3 length: 15; clone size: .; J gene: TRBJ1-4; CDR3 DNA: TGTGCCATCAGTGAGACGGCAGGGGGCGCAGAAAAACTGTTTTTT; CDR3 protein: CAISETAGGAEKLFF
V gene: TRBV5-6; D gene: .; CDR3 length: 17; clone size: .; J gene: TRBJ2-1; CDR3 DNA: TGTGCCAGCAGCCGAAGGATGATGCAGGGTCACTACAATGAGCAGTTCTTC; CDR3 protein: CASSRRMMQGHYNEQFF
V gene: TRBV25-1; D gene: .; CDR3 length: 15; clone size: .; J gene: TRBJ2-3; CDR3 DNA: TGTGCCAGCAGTGAATCAGGGGTGGGAACAGATACGCAGTATTTT; CDR3 protein: CASSESGVGTDTQYF
V gene: TRBV11-1; D gene: .; CDR3 length: 16; clone size: .; J gene: TRBJ2-1; CDR3 DNA: TGTGCCAGCAGCGTCGGGGCGAAGGGTGGCTACAATGAGCAGTTCTTC; CDR3 protein: CASSVGAKGGYNEQFF
V gene: TRBV7-6; D gene: .; CDR3 length: 17; clone size: .; J gene: TRBJ1-1; CDR3 DNA: TGTGCCAGCAGCTTCCGGGCCGGGAGGGACCTGAACACTGAAGCTTTCTTT; CDR3 protein: CASSFRAGRDLNTEAFF
V gene: TRBV30; D gene: .; CDR3 length: 15; clone size: .; J gene: TRBJ1-3; CDR3 DNA: TGTGCCTGGAGTTCCGACGGCCACTCTGGAAACACCATATATTTT; CDR3 protein: CAWSSDGHSGNTIYF
V gene: TRBV29-1; D gene: .; CDR3 length: 10; clone size: .; J gene: TRBJ2-5; CDR3 DNA: TGCAGCGTCCTCCAGGAGACCCAGTACTTC; CDR3 protein: CSVLQETQYF
V gene: TRBV30; D gene: .; CDR3 length: 12; clone size: .; J gene: TRBJ1-1; CDR3 DNA: TGTGCCTGGACTCGGACCGAGACCGAAGCTTTCTTT; CDR3 protein: CAWTRTETEAFF
V gene: TRBV11-1; D gene: .; CDR3 length: 13; clone size: .; J gene: TRBJ2-1; CDR3 DNA: TGTGCCAGCAGCTTAGAGGGATACAATGAGCAGTTCTTC; CDR3 protein: CASSLEGYNEQFF
V gene: TRBV7-9; D gene: TRBD2; CDR3 length: 14; clone size: .; J gene: TRBJ2-3; CDR3 DNA: TGTGCCAGCAGCACCAGCGGGAGGAAAGTTACGCAGTATTTT; CDR3 protein: CASSTSGRKVTQYF
V gene: TRBV18; D gene: TRBD1; CDR3 length: 16; clone size: .; J gene: TRBJ2-7; CDR3 DNA: TGTGCCAGCTCACAACTGACGGGACAGGGGGCCAACGAGCAGTACTTC; CDR3 protein: CASSQLTGQGANEQYF
V gene: TRBV5-1; D gene: TRBD1; CDR3 length: 16; clone size: .; J gene: TRBJ1-6; CDR3 DNA: TGCGCCAGCAGCCGGGGGACAGGGAATGGCGATTCACCCCTCCACTTT; CDR3 protein: CASSRGTGNGDSPLHF
V gene: TRBV5-1; D gene: .; CDR3 length: 16; clone size: .; J gene: TRBJ2-5; CDR3 DNA: TGCGCCAGCAGCTTGGCTCTCTCGGGTAGAGGGGAGACCCAGTACTTC; CDR3 protein: CASSLALSGRGETQYF
V gene: TRBV27; D gene: .; CDR3 length: 12; clone size: .; J gene: TRBJ1-1; CDR3 DNA: TGTGCCAGCAGTTTTAGGGGCACTGAAGCTTTCTTT; CDR3 protein: CASSFRGTEAFF